The 26 T cell receptor beta chains below all came from one sample that was sequenced in a study of Ad26.COV2.S vaccination and SARS-CoV-2 variants. The treatment: around 19 received Ad26.COV2.S at low or high dose, single or two shots; about 5 received placebo; per-sample allocation not given. Sampling happened 63 days after the first vaccine or placebo injection. The data were produced by immunoSEQ multiplex PCR, yet TCRdb's version contains in-frame clones alone and is incomplete. Of hundreds of thousands of clones listed, 80% to 95% are singletons. The sample was peripheral blood, taken in a trial of Ad26.COV2.S vaccine versus placebo. These receptors originate from a person aged 18-60 years who received the Ad26.COV2.S COVID-19 vaccine or a placebo.

This chain joins TRBV11-2 and TRBJ2-1; D possibly corresponds to TRBD1 (6 bases). V was pared by 3 bases and J by 13 bases, with 16 bases between. Germline V gives CDR1 SGHAT, CDR2 FQNNGV. CDR3 length equals 13 residues. The CDR3 here is CASSLGAGPRQFF. Here the CDR3 DNA reads TGTGCCAGCAGCTTGGGGGCGGGCCCTAGACAGTTCTTC.

This chain uses TRBV10-3 with TRBJ1-3, with a possible D match to TRBD1 (6 bases). Deletions cut 10 bases from V and 4 bases from J, with 17 bases between. This CDR3 has 14 residues. Per the germline V gene, CDR1 is ENHRY and CDR2 is SYGVKD. Here the CDR3 DNA reads TGTGCCAGTCGCACAGGGAGCGGCGGAAACACCATATATTTT. This encodes CASRTGSGGNTIYF.

The V call is TRBV18, the J call TRBJ2-7, with 7 bases matching TRBD1. Germline V CDR1 and CDR2: KGHSH, LQKENI. The CDR3 covers 15 residues. The trim removed 1 base at V and 5 bases at J, leaving 8 bases unmatched. The CDR3 sequence is CASSPLVTGYDEQYF. The CDR3 region has the DNA TGTGCCAGCTCACCACTGGTGACAGGGTACGACGAGCAGTACTTC. The full variable domain, in which reference TRBV18 and TRBJ2-7 provide the parts outside the CDR3, is NAGVMQNPRHLVRRRGQEARLRCSPMKGHSHVYWYRQLPEEGLKFMVYLQKENIIDESGMPKERFSAEFPKEGPSILRIQQVVRGDSAAYFCASSPLVTGYDEQYFGPGTRLTVT.

CDR3 loop: CASRRTPTGVYEQYF. DNA of the CDR3: TGCGCCAGCAGGCGGACACCCACAGGAGTCTACGAGCAGTACTTC. The chain employs TRBV4-1 and TRBJ2-7, with D possibly matching TRBD1 (5 bases). This CDR3 comprises 15 residues. Looked up from germline, CDR1 is MGHRA and CDR2 is YSYEKL. V shed 6 bases and J shed 3 bases, with 18 bases lying between them.

This sequence joins TRBV10-3 and TRBJ2-7, with 10 nucleotides matching TRBD2. Germline loops: CDR1 ENHRY, CDR2 SYGVKD. The CDR3 has 13 residues. The V and J ends lost 10 bases and 1 base, in that order; junction bases with no gene match: 4. In DNA, the CDR3 is TGTGCCACCCGGACTAGCGGATCCTACGAGCAGTACTTC. Encoded protein: CATRTSGSYEQYF.

The chain has TRBV18 and TRBJ1-1; D ambiguous. V was trimmed by 3 bases and J by 5 bases, leaving 7 bases between them. CDR1 is KGHSH, CDR2 LQKENI, per germline. The CDR3 consists of 12 residues. CDR3 in DNA: TGTGCCAGCTCACCTTCACAGACTGAAGCTTTCTTT. Protein sequence: CASSPSQTEAFF. Together with reference TRBV18 and TRBJ1-1, the CDR3 gives the full variable domain: NAGVMQNPRHLVRRRGQEARLRCSPMKGHSHVYWYRQLPEEGLKFMVYLQKENIIDESGMPKERFSAEFPKEGPSILRIQQVVRGDSAAYFCASSPSQTEAFFGQGTRLTVV.

This clone was picked up one time. The CDR3 is CATSWAGEGEQFF. DNA for the CDR3: TGTGCCACCAGTTGGGCGGGAGAGGGTGAGCAGTTCTTC. The rearrangement joins TRBV24-1 to TRBJ2-1; 7 bases agree with TRBD2. Trimming took 6 bases from V and 9 from J; bases not matched to a gene: 7. The CDR3 runs 13 residues. Germline V gene lookup returns CDR1 KGHDR and CDR2 SFDVKD.

The chain is built from TRBV6-2 or TRBV6-3 and TRBJ2-7; D remains ambiguous. The CDR3 loop spans 12 amino acids. CDR1 MNHEY and CDR2 SVGEGT come from the germline V gene. Trimming removed 1 base from V and 4 bases from J, with 5 bases in between. The CDR3 region is CASSYFFYEQYF. The DNA for the CDR3 is TGTGCCAGCAGTTACTTCTTTTACGAGCAGTACTTC.

This chain links TRBV28 with TRBJ1-6; no firm D call. The CDR3 is made up of 14 amino acids. Germline V gives CDR1 MDHEN, CDR2 SYDVKM. V was clipped by 4 bases and J by 1 base, with 5 bases between them. The CDR3 sequence is CASSSGSYNSPLHF. The CDR3 bases are TGTGCCAGCAGTTCGGGATCCTATAATTCACCCCTCCACTTT.

The CDR3 region is CASGTGGNSPLHF. CDR3 nucleotides: TGTGCCAGCGGCACCGGCGGGAATTCACCCCTCCACTTT. This chain links TRBV2 with TRBJ1-6; no clear D gene. Per the germline V gene, CDR1 is SNHLY and CDR2 is FYNNEI. The CDR3 is made up of 13 amino acids. V lost 8 bases and J 7 bases, leaving 12 bases between the germline ends.

The rearrangement links TRBV9 to TRBJ1-4; tentatively, D is TRBD1 (5 bases). This CDR3 has 16 residues. Trimming took off 4 bases at V and 7 bases at J, with 20 bases between the two ends. The germline V gene has CDR1 SGDLS and CDR2 YYNGEE. The CDR3 bases are TGTGCCAGCAGCCCTAGAGGAGGGGCGTGGGGTGAAAAACTGTTTTTT. This encodes CASSPRGGAWGEKLFF.

The chain couples TRBV5-1 to TRBJ2-1; 7 positions match TRBD2. Losses at the gene ends were 2 bases for V and 3 bases for J; bases not matched to a gene: 8. This CDR3 is 16 amino acids long. The germline V gene encodes CDR1 SGHRS and CDR2 YFSETQ. CDR3 DNA: TGCGCCAGCAGCTTAGGGACTATGCGGGACTACAATGAGCAGTTCTTC. Its protein product is CASSLGTMRDYNEQFF.

The chain has TRBV29-1 and TRBJ1-2; 10 positions agree with TRBD1. Germline V gene lookup returns CDR1 SQVTM and CDR2 ANQGSEA. V lost 3 bases to trimming and J lost 8 bases; unmatched junction nucleotides: 9. This CDR3 spans 14 amino acids. The CDR3 coding sequence is TGCAGCGTTGAGCGGGGGACAGGGGCCATGGGCTACACCTTC. Encoded protein: CSVERGTGAMGYTF.

The V and J genes are TRBV10-1 and TRBJ2-2; D is undetermined. V dropped 0 bases and J dropped 6 bases, with 5 bases sitting between them. In germline, CDR1 is WNHNN, CDR2 SYGVQD (reference sequence). The CDR3 totals 13 residues. CDR3 in DNA: TGCGCCAGCAGTGAGTCTTACGCCGGGGAGCTGTTTTTT. This encodes CASSESYAGELFF.

The CDR3, as DNA: TGTGCCAGCAGCTTAACAGGGGGCGCCTACACCGGGGAGCTGTTTTTT. Its protein product is CASSLTGGAYTGELFF. The chain combines TRBV7-8 with TRBJ2-2; TRBD1 aligns across 9 bases. Germline assignment: CDR1 SGHVS and CDR2 FQNEAQ. The CDR3 length is 16 residues. Unmatched junction bases numbered 4, after V lost 2 bases and J lost 3 bases. The variable domain in full, completed from reference TRBV7-8 and TRBJ2-2, reads GAGVSQSPRYKVAKRGQDVALRCDPISGHVSLFWYQQALGQGPEFLTYFQNEAQLDKSGLPSDRFFAERPEGSVSTLKIQRTQQEDSAVYLCASSLTGGAYTGELFFGEGSRLTVL.

DNA of the CDR3: TGTGCCAGCTCACCAGGAAGCTCTGGGGCCAACGTCCTGACTTTC. Protein product: CASSPGSSGANVLTF. V and J are TRBV18 and TRBJ2-6; no reliable D call. The germline V gene has CDR1 KGHSH and CDR2 LQKENI. The V end lost 2 bases, the J end lost 0 bases, and 5 bases lay between the germline ends. This CDR3 comprises 15 residues.

This clone was seen just once. This sequence joins TRBV28 and TRBJ2-1; no clear D gene. This CDR3 comprises 15 residues. Germline V gene lookup returns CDR1 MDHEN and CDR2 SYDVKM. Trimming cost V 7 bases and J 0 bases, with 13 bases left between them. The CDR3 region is CASTVDSSSYNEQFF. Written as DNA, the CDR3 is TGTGCCAGCACCGTAGATTCCAGCTCCTACAATGAGCAGTTCTTC.

The chain has TRBV6-5 and TRBJ1-2, with 7 bases lining up with TRBD1. Germline values: CDR1 MNHEY, CDR2 SVGAGI. The J segment lost 7 bases and the V segment lost 4 bases, leaving 6 bases of the junction unmatched. The CDR3 runs to 13 residues. CDR3 sequence reads: CASSSGQDFGYTF. For the CDR3, the DNA is TGTGCCAGCAGTTCCGGACAGGACTTTGGCTACACCTTC.

The chain carries TRBV20-1 and TRBJ1-2; D remains ambiguous. V was trimmed by 3 bases and J by 8 bases, leaving 7 bases between them. The CDR3 has 10 amino acids. Looked up from germline, CDR1 is DFQATT and CDR2 is SNEGSKA (reference sequence). The CDR3 spells CSARPRGYTF. In DNA, the CDR3 is TGCAGTGCTAGGCCGCGGGGCTACACCTTC.

The chain carries TRBV23-1 and TRBJ2-3; 9 nucleotides line up with TRBD2. TRBV23-1 is labeled an ORF, and its function is uncertain. V lost 6 bases and J lost 4; bases outside the gene matches: 26. The CDR3 covers 21 residues. Written as DNA, the CDR3 is TGCGCCAGCAGGCCCGTGGCGGGAGGGCCTTTAGGTGTTTTAGCTGCAGATACGCAGTATTTT. Its translation is CASRPVAGGPLGVLAADTQYF.

V gene TRBV7-2 combines with J gene TRBJ2-2; 7 nucleotides match TRBD2. Germline-derived CDR1 and CDR2 are SGHTA and FQGNSA. V shed 5 bases and J 2 bases; nucleotides not matched to a gene: 8. This CDR3 contains 16 residues. In DNA, the CDR3 is TGTGCCAGCAGCGTTCCGGGAGGCCCAAACACCGGGGAGCTGTTTTTT. Protein: CASSVPGGPNTGELFF.

The chain employs TRBV2 and TRBJ2-6; D remains unclear. Germline V CDR1 and CDR2: SNHLY, FYNNEI. This CDR3 contains 12 residues. The ends were cut back, 6 bases at V and 4 bases at J, with 4 bases in the middle. This chain's CDR3 is CASRRGANVLTF. The CDR3 DNA follows: TGTGCCAGCAGGCGCGGGGCCAACGTCCTGACTTTC.

This clone was picked up a small number of times. The chain's CDR3 is CASSIQFSRATEAFF. CDR3 nucleotides: TGTGCCAGTAGTATTCAGTTTTCCAGGGCCACTGAAGCTTTCTTT. The chain uses TRBV19 and TRBJ1-1; D perhaps matches TRBD1 (5 bases). In germline, CDR1 is LNHDA, CDR2 SQIVND (reference sequence). The CDR3 is 15 amino acids. V was cut by 3 bases and J by 4 bases, with 15 bases left in between.

The V gene is TRBV5-1, the J gene TRBJ1-3; 7 nucleotides line up with TRBD1. CDR3 length equals 17 residues. Germline V CDR1 and CDR2: SGHRS, YFSETQ. Trimming removed 4 bases from V and 0 bases from J; junction bases left unmatched: 10. CDR3 protein: CASSRGQAQLSGNTIYF. For the CDR3, the DNA is TGCGCCAGCAGCAGAGGACAGGCGCAGCTCTCTGGAAACACCATATATTTT.

Here the CDR3 DNA reads TGTGCCAGCAGCCCGCAGCCTTCGACAGGGCCAGATACGCAGTATTTT. It encodes CASSPQPSTGPDTQYF. The chain has TRBV7-2 and TRBJ2-3; 7 bases match TRBD1. The CDR3 covers 16 residues. Germline V gene data show CDR1 as SGHTA and CDR2 as FQGNSA. Germline trimming cut 5 bases from V and 4 bases from J; bases unmatched to any gene: 12.

The V call is TRBV6-5, the J call TRBJ1-3, with D possibly being TRBD1 (6 bases). Trimming cost V 6 bases and J 2 bases, with 11 bases left between them. Germline V gene data show CDR1 as MNHEY and CDR2 as SVGAGI. The CDR3 extends over 14 amino acids. The CDR3 DNA reads TGTGCCAGCAGCCAAGGGGGAACTGGAAACACCATATATTTT. This translates into CASSQGGTGNTIYF.